Listed below are T cell receptor beta chains from one sample, sequenced in a study of control samples from healthy donors and cancer patients. Produced via immunoSEQ multiplex PCR; TCRdb's table is partial and in-frame only. This sample carries around 130,000 clones, approximately 94% of them seen once, and the ten largest clones take 1.7%. The sample consisted of PBMCs. Receptors were obtained from a man over 45 with head and neck cancer. CDR3s include the opening cysteine and the closing phenylalanine or tryptophan. D genes are given only for firm matches. Size is omitted from some rows. Given values are once, few, many or a class for expanded clones.

J gene	clone size	D gene	V gene	CDR3 length	CDR3 protein	CDR3 DNA
TRBJ1-1	-	-	TRBV6-5	15	CASTPAGGRNTEAFF	TGTGCCAGCACCCCAGCGGGGGGCCGAAACACTGAAGCTTTCTTT
TRBJ2-7	-	TRBD2	TRBV4-1	15	CASSHTTSGGYEQYF	TGCGCCAGCAGCCATACGACTAGCGGGGGCTACGAGCAGTACTTC
TRBJ1-2	-	TRBD1	TRBV19	14	CASGGQGANYGYTF	TGTGCCAGTGGGGGACAGGGGGCTAACTATGGCTACACCTTC
TRBJ1-1	-	-	TRBV30	16	CAWSKNFGTANTEAFF	TGTGCCTGGAGTAAGAATTTCGGGACGGCGAACACTGAAGCTTTCTTT
TRBJ2-7	-	-	TRBV4-2	14	CASSQEGGYYEQYF	TGTGCCAGCAGCCAAGAAGGTGGCTACTACGAGCAGTACTTC
TRBJ1-1	-	-	TRBV29-1	13	CSVEEPMNTEAFF	TGCAGCGTTGAAGAGCCAATGAACACTGAAGCTTTCTTT
TRBJ1-3	-	-	TRBV7-6	15	CASSLGLAGRNTIYF	TGTGCCAGCAGCTTAGGTCTGGCAGGGAGAAACACCATATATTTT
TRBJ1-2	-	-	TRBV6-1	14	CASSEALGIYGYTF	TGTGCCAGCAGTGAAGCCTTGGGGATCTATGGCTACACCTTC
TRBJ1-5	-	TRBD1	TRBV19	17	CASSIGRGNRGYQPQHF	TGTGCCAGTAGTATAGGACGGGGCAACAGGGGTTACCAGCCCCAGCATTTT
TRBJ1-4	-	-	TRBV6-2/TRBV6-3	13	CASSSAGDEKLFF	TGTGCCAGCAGTTCGGCAGGAGACGAAAAACTGTTTTTT
TRBJ2-3	-	TRBD2	TRBV15	15	CATSRGLAGEDTQYF	TGTGCCACCAGCAGAGGACTAGCGGGGGAGGATACGCAGTATTTT
TRBJ2-2	-	-	TRBV6-6	14	CASSYFSNTGELFF	TGTGCCAGCAGTTACTTCTCGAACACCGGGGAGCTGTTTTTT
TRBJ2-7	-	-	TRBV7-2	15	CASSSQVLLNNEQYF	TGTGCCAGCAGCTCCCAAGTGCTTCTTAATAACGAGCAGTACTTC
TRBJ2-2	-	-	TRBV7-6	14	CASTRHTDPGELFF	TGTGCCAGCACCAGACATACCGACCCCGGGGAGCTGTTTTTT
TRBJ2-1	-	TRBD2	TRBV11-1	15	CASTGGVASYNEQFF	TGTGCCAGCACGGGGGGGGTAGCGAGCTACAATGAGCAGTTCTTC
TRBJ2-7	-	TRBD1	TRBV7-9	14	CASSAQGPPYEQYF	TGTGCCAGCAGCGCACAGGGGCCTCCCTACGAGCAGTACTTC
TRBJ1-1	-	-	TRBV11-2	16	CASSPSLRGIGTEAFF	TGTGCCAGCAGCCCTAGTCTGAGGGGGATTGGGACTGAAGCTTTCTTT
TRBJ1-1	once	-	TRBV6-5	14	CASSYRGVNTEAFF	TGTGCCAGCAGTTACAGGGGAGTGAACACTGAAGCTTTCTTT
TRBJ2-3	-	-	TRBV10-2	11	CASSNTDTQYF	TGCGCCAGCAGTAATACAGATACGCAGTATTTT
TRBJ2-1	-	TRBD2	TRBV5-1	16	CASSKTSGASYNEQFF	TGCGCCAGCAGCAAGACTAGCGGAGCCTCCTACAATGAGCAGTTCTTC
TRBJ2-7	-	-	TRBV7-8	12	CASSPARGEQYF	TGTGCCAGCAGCCCAGCTAGGGGCGAGCAGTACTTC
TRBJ2-1	-	-	TRBV19	13	CASSIGQYNEQFF	TGTGCCAGTAGTATAGGCCAATACAATGAGCAGTTCTTC
TRBJ1-2	-	TRBD1	TRBV28	14	CASSSGQGAYGYTF	TGTGCCAGCAGTTCAGGACAGGGGGCATATGGCTACACCTTC
TRBJ1-2	-	-	TRBV4-1	15	CASSQDETGSYGYTF	TGCGCCAGCAGCCAAGATGAAACAGGGAGTTATGGCTACACCTTC
TRBJ2-7	-	-	TRBV20-1	11	CSAQEGYEQYF	TGCAGTGCTCAGGAGGGCTACGAGCAGTACTTC
TRBJ1-2	-	TRBD1	TRBV2	15	CASSYRGQGNYGYTF	TGTGCCAGCAGTTACCGCGGACAGGGGAACTATGGCTACACCTTC
TRBJ1-1	-	-	TRBV3-1/TRBV3-2	15	CASSPGAGRVTEAFF	TGTGCCAGCAGCCCAGGGGCAGGTAGGGTCACTGAAGCTTTCTTT
TRBJ2-5	-	TRBD1	TRBV18	15	CASSRPGGPQETQYF	TGTGCCAGCTCACGGCCAGGGGGCCCTCAAGAGACCCAGTACTTC
TRBJ2-5	-	-	TRBV3-1/TRBV3-2	16	CASSHALSLVGETQYF	TGTGCCAGCAGCCACGCCCTTTCTTTGGTCGGAGAGACCCAGTACTTC
TRBJ2-3	-	-	TRBV4-3	15	CASSPRDTSTDTQYF	TGCGCCAGCAGCCCTCGGGACACAAGCACAGATACGCAGTATTTT
TRBJ2-1	-	TRBD2	TRBV5-1	15	CASSLLERGGDEQFF	TGCGCCAGCAGCTTGCTCGAGCGGGGGGGCGATGAGCAGTTCTTC
TRBJ2-3	-	-	TRBV5-5	12	CASSAGIDTQYF	TGTGCCAGCAGTGCGGGAATTGATACGCAGTATTTT
TRBJ2-5	-	TRBD1	TRBV18	14	CASSPGQGGETQYF	TGTGCCAGCTCACCAGGACAGGGGGGAGAGACCCAGTACTTC
TRBJ2-5	-	-	TRBV10-3	14	CAISEGWGEETQYF	TGTGCCATCAGTGAGGGTTGGGGGGAAGAGACCCAGTACTTC
TRBJ2-7	-	TRBD2	TRBV5-1	16	CASSLAASGISYEQYF	TGCGCCAGCAGCTTGGCCGCTAGCGGAATCTCCTACGAGCAGTACTTC
TRBJ2-3	-	-	TRBV6-1	15	CASSESLVGADTQYF	TGTGCCAGCAGTGAGAGCCTAGTGGGTGCAGATACGCAGTATTTT
TRBJ2-7	-	-	TRBV5-4	17	CASSLEEWGNPFNEQYF	TGTGCCAGCAGCTTGGAGGAATGGGGGAACCCCTTCAACGAGCAGTACTTC
TRBJ2-1	-	-	TRBV7-3	13	CASSWGLLNEQFF	TGTGCCAGCAGCTGGGGACTTTTGAATGAGCAGTTCTTC
TRBJ1-3	-	-	TRBV5-1	19	CASSHRREGRHINGNTIYF	TGCGCCAGCAGCCATCGACGAGAAGGGCGGCATATCAACGGAAACACCATATATTTT
TRBJ2-6	-	-	TRBV24-1	15	CATSDPSSGANVLTF	TGTGCCACCAGTGATCCCAGCTCTGGGGCCAACGTCCTGACTTTC
TRBJ2-1	-	TRBD2	TRBV7-9	15	CASSLASGGYNEQFF	TGTGCCAGCAGCTTAGCTAGCGGGGGCTACAATGAGCAGTTCTTC
TRBJ1-1	once	-	TRBV5-4	13	CASSLEGSTEAFF	TGTGCCAGCAGCTTGGAGGGGAGCACTGAAGCTTTCTTT